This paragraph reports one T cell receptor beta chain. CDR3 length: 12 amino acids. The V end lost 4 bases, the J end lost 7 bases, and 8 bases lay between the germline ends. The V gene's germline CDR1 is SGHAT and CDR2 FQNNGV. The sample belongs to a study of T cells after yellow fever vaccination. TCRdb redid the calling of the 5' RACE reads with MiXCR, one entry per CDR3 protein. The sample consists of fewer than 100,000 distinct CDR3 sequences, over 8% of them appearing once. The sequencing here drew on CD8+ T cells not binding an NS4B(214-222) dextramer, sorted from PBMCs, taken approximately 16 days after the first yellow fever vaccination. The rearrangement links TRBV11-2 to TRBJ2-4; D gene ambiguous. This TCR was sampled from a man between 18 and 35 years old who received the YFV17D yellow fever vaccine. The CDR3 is CASSYLGNIQYF. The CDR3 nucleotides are TGTGCCAGCAGCTATTTAGGTAACATTCAGTACTTC. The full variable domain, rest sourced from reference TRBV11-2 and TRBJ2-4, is EAGVAQSPRYKIIEKRQSVAFWCNPISGHATLYWYQQILGQGPKLLIQFQNNGVVDDSQLPKDRFSAERLKGVDSTLKIQPAKLEDSAVYLCASSYLGNIQYFGAGTRLSVL.